This T cell receptor beta chain was recorded in a study of blood T cells in healthy people across ages. Study results and limitations: Diversity figures based on one million T cells were deemed too low.

This clonotype was recorded a few times. As yet, its antigen is unknown. A second PCR, run for 7 to 11 cycles, used a sample-barcoded 5' primer plus a J-beta primer mix. TCRdb redid the calling of the 5' RACE reads with MiXCR, one entry per CDR3 protein. This sample has approximately 800,000 distinct CDR3 sequences, with less than 60% found just once. The study drew donors from healthy Caucasian individuals in Russia aged about 6 to 95. The sequence was obtained from a man older than 75 in good health. The specimen sequenced was blood.

Here the CDR3 reads CASEISGREEQFF. The CDR3 region has the DNA TGTGCCAGCGAGATTAGCGGGAGGGAGGAGCAGTTCTTC. The chain carries TRBV12-3 or TRBV12-4 and TRBJ2-1, with TRBD2 matching over 11 bases. The CDR3 length is 13 residues. The V segment lost 8 bases and the J segment 10 bases; nucleotides outside the gene matches: 7.